The 29 T cell receptor beta chains given below trace back to one sample, sequenced in a study of T cell responses to AZD1222 COVID-19 vaccine. TCRdb's copy holds only in-frame clones and misses some; the assay was immunoSEQ multiplex PCR. The repertoire holds approximately 140,000 clones, less than 95% seen once, with about 3.5% in the top ten. Sequencing was performed on peripheral blood, taken on day 0 of AZD1222 vaccination. All receptors come from an adult in good health.

The gene calls are TRBV12-5 and TRBJ2-1; D call uncertain. Germline assignment: CDR1 LGHNT and CDR2 FRNRAP. The V gene lost 1 base and the J gene lost 6 bases, with 16 bases spanning the gap. This CDR3 comprises 16 residues. The CDR3 nucleotides read TGTGCTAGTGGTTTGGACCTACTTGGTAGCTCCAATGAGCAGTTCTTC. Protein sequence: CASGLDLLGSSNEQFF.

J is TRBJ2-7 and V is TRBV5-1; D call uncertain. Looked up from germline, CDR1 is SGHRS and CDR2 is YFSETQ. The CDR3 covers 16 residues. V gave up 0 bases and J gave up 2 bases, with 15 bases separating them. CDR3 protein: CASSLGPLAQPYEQYF. The CDR3 nucleotides read TGCGCCAGCAGCTTGGGTCCTCTCGCCCAACCCTACGAGCAGTACTTC.

The chain carries TRBV5-4 and TRBJ2-7, with unresolved D. V lost 4 bases, J lost 0 bases, and 5 bases lay in between. Germline CDR1 is SGHNT and CDR2 is YYREEE (reference sequence). The CDR3 runs 12 residues. CDR3 sequence (DNA): TGTGCCAGCAGCCGACACTCCTACGAGCAGTACTTC. Translated, it gives CASSRHSYEQYF.

This chain connects TRBV6-2 or TRBV6-3 to TRBJ2-1, with 9 bases fitting TRBD2. Trimming removed 7 bases from V and 3 bases from J; junction bases left unmatched: 4. The CDR3 is 14 amino acids. The V gene's germline CDR1 is MNHEY and CDR2 SVGEGT. This chain's CDR3 is CASTPREGYNEQFF. For the CDR3, the DNA is TGTGCCAGCACCCCGCGGGAGGGCTACAATGAGCAGTTCTTC.

The V gene is TRBV29-1, the J gene TRBJ2-6, with TRBD1 matching 7 bases. CDR1 and CDR2 (germline): SQVTM, ANQGSEA. The V gene end was trimmed by 6 bases and the J gene end by 5 bases; junction bases not matched to a gene: 10. CDR3 length: 15 amino acids. CDR3 amino acids: CSVTTDRERANVLTF. For the CDR3, the DNA is TGCAGCGTAACTACAGACAGGGAGCGGGCCAACGTCCTGACTTTC.

The chain combines TRBV11-1 with TRBJ1-1; TRBD1 is a possible D gene (5 bases). Germline values: CDR1 SGHAT, CDR2 FQDESV (reference sequence). V lost 1 base and J 0 bases, leaving 12 bases between the germline ends. The length of the CDR3 is 16 residues. CDR3 protein: CASSLGAAGLNTEAFF. CDR3 DNA sequence: TGTGCCAGCAGCTTAGGGGCGGCAGGGTTGAACACTGAAGCTTTCTTT.

The rearrangement links TRBV12-5 to TRBJ1-1; D uncertain. Trimming stripped 0 bases from V and 2 bases from J, with 10 bases between. Germline loops: CDR1 LGHNT, CDR2 FRNRAP. The CDR3 is made up of 15 amino acids. The CDR3 DNA reads as TGTGCTAGTGGTTTGGTACGGGTAGGTAACACTGAAGCTTTCTTT. Translation: CASGLVRVGNTEAFF. The variable domain in full, with the rest retrieved from reference TRBV12-5 and TRBJ1-1, is DARVTQTPRHKVTEMGQEVTMRCQPILGHNTVFWYRQTMMQGLELLAYFRNRAPLDDSGMPKDRFSAEMPDATLATLKIQPSEPRDSAVYFCASGLVRVGNTEAFFGQGTRLTVV.

The chain joins TRBV6-4 to TRBJ2-1; TRBD2 is a possible D gene (5 bases). With 6 bases removed from V and 7 bases from J, the gap between germline ends came to 16 bases. Germline V gives CDR1 MRHNA, CDR2 SNTAGT. CDR3 length equals 14 residues. The CDR3 region is CASSDPLGENEQFF. Written as DNA, the CDR3 is TGTGCCAGCAGCGATCCCCTCGGGGAAAATGAGCAGTTCTTC.

To note about this clone: This sample includes further DNA sequences coding for the same CDR3. This rearrangement joins TRBV7-2 to TRBJ1-3; D ambiguous. The V end lost 0 bases, the J end lost 2 bases, and 8 bases lay between the germline ends. Per germline, CDR1 SGHTA and CDR2 FQGNSA. The CDR3 runs 15 residues. This CDR3 is CASSLAPAPGNTIYF. The CDR3 DNA follows: TGTGCCAGCAGCTTAGCCCCGGCTCCTGGAAACACCATATATTTT.

The chain joins TRBV29-1 to TRBJ1-5, with D possibly TRBD1 on 6 matching bases. V lost 4 bases to trimming and J lost 2 bases, with 12 bases between them. The CDR3 runs to 14 residues. Germline CDR1 and CDR2: SQVTM and ANQGSEA. The CDR3, as DNA: TGCAGCGTTGGTTTGGGGGCGGGCAATCAGCCCCAGCATTTT. Its translation is CSVGLGAGNQPQHF.

About this clone itself: One end of the junction fails to match germline, which may point to a read error. The rearrangement uses TRBV6-5 and TRBJ1-5, with D uncertain. The CDR3 has 14 amino acids. Germline CDR1 is MNHEY and CDR2 is SVGAGI. The CDR3 region has the DNA TGTGCCAGCAGCGCCGTAGGGAGCAGTCAGCCCCAGCATTTT. Protein product: CASSAVGSSQPQHF.

J is TRBJ2-5 and V is TRBV19; no clear D gene. The germline V gene encodes CDR1 LNHDA and CDR2 SQIVND (reference sequence). Trimming took 0 bases from V and 3 from J, leaving 5 bases between them. The CDR3 loop spans 13 amino acids. The CDR3 loop reads CASSIDSEETQYF. As DNA, the CDR3 is TGTGCCAGTAGTATAGACAGCGAAGAGACCCAGTACTTC.

The chain recombines TRBV5-4 with TRBJ2-1; 7 bases align to TRBD1. V shed 3 bases and J 7 bases; nucleotides not matched to a gene: 10. The CDR3 sequence is 15 residues long. Germline loops: CDR1 SGHNT, CDR2 YYREEE (reference sequence). The CDR3 protein is CASSSGQAKSNEQFF. For the CDR3, the DNA is TGTGCCAGCAGCTCCGGACAGGCTAAGAGTAATGAGCAGTTCTTC.

The chain uses TRBV5-6 and TRBJ2-7, with 8 nucleotides matching TRBD1. Germline trimming cut 4 bases from V and 5 bases from J; bases unmatched to any gene: 20. Germline values: CDR1 SGHDT, CDR2 YYEEEE. The CDR3 has 18 amino acids. This CDR3 reads CASSGAPSSTGEVDEQYF. The CDR3, as DNA: TGTGCCAGCAGCGGGGCCCCTTCTTCGACAGGGGAGGTGGACGAGCAGTACTTC.

The chain links TRBV11-2 to TRBJ1-2, with D tentatively TRBD1 (5 bases). The CDR3 spans 15 residues. V was shortened by 3 bases and J by 4 bases, with 15 bases between the two germline ends. The germline CDR1 and CDR2 sequences are SGHAT and FQNNGV. CDR3 region: CASSFGFGGGYGYTF. The CDR3 nucleotides are TGTGCCAGCAGCTTCGGCTTTGGGGGGGGCTATGGCTACACCTTC. Filled out from reference TRBV11-2 and TRBJ1-2, the complete variable domain reads EAGVAQSPRYKIIEKRQSVAFWCNPISGHATLYWYQQILGQGPKLLIQFQNNGVVDDSQLPKDRFSAERLKGVDSTLKIQPAKLEDSAVYLCASSFGFGGGYGYTFGSGTRLTVV.

V gene TRBV5-1 combines with J gene TRBJ2-1; no clear D. V lost 1 base and J lost 3, with 11 bases in between. The CDR3 loop spans 15 amino acids. Germline-derived CDR1 and CDR2 are SGHRS and YFSETQ. This chain's CDR3 is CASSLMGSDYNEQFF. The CDR3 coding sequence is TGCGCCAGCAGCTTGATGGGGTCTGACTACAATGAGCAGTTCTTC.

This sequence joins TRBV2 and TRBJ2-3; maybe TRBD2 (6 bases). The V and J ends lost 9 bases and 3 bases respectively, with 19 bases between them. Germline CDR1 reads SNHLY; CDR2 reads FYNNEI. The CDR3 is 15 amino acids. The DNA of the CDR3 is TGTGCCAGTCAAAGCCAGGTGGGGGGTACAGATACGCAGTATTTT. It is translated as CASQSQVGGTDTQYF.

This clone came up a few times. The chain joins TRBV19 to TRBJ1-5; TRBD1 matches 9 bases. Looked up from germline, CDR1 is LNHDA and CDR2 is SQIVND (reference sequence). V lost 5 bases, J lost 7 bases, and 6 bases stayed unmatched. This CDR3 is built from 14 residues. The CDR3 spells CASSRQGEDQPQHF. CDR3 nucleotide sequence: TGTGCCAGTAGTCGACAGGGGGAGGACCAGCCCCAGCATTTT.

This chain links TRBV4-1 with TRBJ2-3; tentatively, D is TRBD2 (5 bases). This CDR3 spans 15 amino acids. The V gene lost 4 bases and the J gene lost 6 bases, with 17 bases spanning the gap. Per the germline V gene, CDR1 is MGHRA and CDR2 is YSYEKL. CDR3 sequence (DNA): TGCGCCAGCAGCCGTATAGCGATCCTGCTGGATACGCAGTATTTT. Translating gives CASSRIAILLDTQYF.

This rearrangement joins TRBV19 to TRBJ1-1; a weak D match, TRBD1 (5 bases). Trimming pared 10 bases from V and 4 bases from J, leaving 13 bases between. The V gene's germline CDR1 is LNHDA and CDR2 SQIVND (reference sequence). The CDR3 has 12 residues. Here the CDR3 reads CATHSRVTEAFF. The CDR3 DNA reads TGTGCCACTCACAGCAGGGTCACTGAAGCTTTCTTT.

The J gene is TRBJ1-4, the V gene TRBV5-6; possibly TRBD1 for D (5 bases). CDR1 is SGHDT and CDR2 is YYEEEE in the germline V gene. V was clipped by 4 bases and J by 6 bases, with 16 bases between them. There are 15 residues in the CDR3. This CDR3 is CASSRATAGYEKLFF. The CDR3 DNA sequence: TGTGCCAGCAGCCGAGCGACAGCAGGATATGAAAAACTGTTTTTT. Using reference TRBV5-6 and TRBJ1-4 for the parts outside the CDR3, the full variable domain is DAGVTQSPTHLIKTRGQQVTLRCSPKSGHDTVSWYQQALGQGPQFIFQYYEEEERQRGNFPDRFSGHQFPNYSSELNVNALLLGDSALYLCASSRATAGYEKLFFGSGTQLSVL.

The chain joins TRBV21-1 to TRBJ2-7; TRBD1, the D gene given by the table, was not confirmed from the DNA. TRBV21-1 represents a pseudogene. The CDR3 is made up of 18 amino acids. CDR3 protein: CASSKRWADRGRSYEQYF. The CDR3 nucleotides read TGTGCCAGCAGCAAAAGATGGGCCGACAGGGGTAGGTCCTACGAGCAGTACTTC.

The rearrangement uses TRBV6-6 and TRBJ2-1; 10 bases are a match to TRBD2. V lost 4 bases and J lost 8; bases outside the gene matches: 8. This CDR3 contains 15 residues. The germline V gene has CDR1 MNHNY and CDR2 SVGAGI (reference sequence). For the CDR3, the DNA is TGTGCCAGCAGTTCCTCAGCGGGAGGGCCCGATGAGCAGTTCTTC. Protein product: CASSSSAGGPDEQFF.

The J gene is TRBJ1-2, the V gene TRBV5-6; no clear D gene. The CDR3 extends over 13 amino acids. In germline, CDR1 is SGHDT, CDR2 YYEEEE. Trimming took 4 bases from V and 6 from J, leaving 13 bases between them. The CDR3 nucleotides read TGTGCCAGCAGCGACGGAAGGGTGCATGGCTACACCTTC. Its protein is CASSDGRVHGYTF.

V gene TRBV19 combines with J gene TRBJ2-2, with unresolved D. CDR3 size: 14 residues. Trimming left V 1 base short and J 1 base short, with 4 bases between. Germline lookup yields CDR1 LNHDA and CDR2 SQIVND (reference sequence). CDR3 DNA: TGTGCCAGTAGTATAGGGAGGAACACCGGGGAGCTGTTTTTT. The encoded protein is CASSIGRNTGELFF.

The V call is TRBV9, the J call TRBJ2-2, with 8 bases lining up with TRBD1. The CDR3 has 16 residues. V lost 4 bases and J lost 4; bases outside the gene matches: 9. The germline V gene has CDR1 SGDLS and CDR2 YYNGEE. Here the CDR3 DNA reads TGTGCCAGCAGCCAGCCAGGGACAGGTCTCACCGGGGAGCTGTTTTTT. Its protein is CASSQPGTGLTGELFF.

The chain couples TRBV7-3 to TRBJ1-2; 7 bases fit TRBD1. Germline-derived CDR1 and CDR2 are SGHTA and FQGTGA. The length of the CDR3 is 13 residues. The V and J ends lost 5 bases and 2 bases, in that order; junction bases with no gene match: 2. CDR3 sequence reads: CASSEQGNYGYTF. The CDR3 DNA follows: TGTGCCAGCAGCGAACAGGGGAACTATGGCTACACCTTC. The entire variable domain, with the rest obtained from reference TRBV7-3 and TRBJ1-2, is as follows: GAGVSQTPSNKVTEKGKYVELRCDPISGHTALYWYRQSLGQGPEFLIYFQGTGAADDSGLPNDRFFAVRPEGSVSTLKIQRTERGDSAVYLCASSEQGNYGYTFGSGTRLTVV.

There are a few counts of this clone. The chain employs TRBV13 and TRBJ2-3; D call uncertain. The germline gives CDR1 PRHDT, CDR2 FYEKMQ (reference sequence). The CDR3 is 15 residues long. Trimming removed 1 base from V and 4 bases from J, with 12 bases in between. The DNA of the CDR3 is TGTGCCAGCAGCTTAGCTCAAGGTGGAGCAGATACGCAGTATTTT. Residues: CASSLAQGGADTQYF.

This clone was detected only once. The chain recombines TRBV5-1 with TRBJ2-5; 7 bases line up with TRBD1. This CDR3 has 13 amino acids. Germline V gives CDR1 SGHRS, CDR2 YFSETQ. Trimming took 4 bases from V and 4 from J; bases not matched to a gene: 4. The CDR3 sequence: CASSRQGVETQYF. CDR3 nucleotide sequence: TGCGCCAGCAGCAGACAGGGCGTAGAGACCCAGTACTTC.